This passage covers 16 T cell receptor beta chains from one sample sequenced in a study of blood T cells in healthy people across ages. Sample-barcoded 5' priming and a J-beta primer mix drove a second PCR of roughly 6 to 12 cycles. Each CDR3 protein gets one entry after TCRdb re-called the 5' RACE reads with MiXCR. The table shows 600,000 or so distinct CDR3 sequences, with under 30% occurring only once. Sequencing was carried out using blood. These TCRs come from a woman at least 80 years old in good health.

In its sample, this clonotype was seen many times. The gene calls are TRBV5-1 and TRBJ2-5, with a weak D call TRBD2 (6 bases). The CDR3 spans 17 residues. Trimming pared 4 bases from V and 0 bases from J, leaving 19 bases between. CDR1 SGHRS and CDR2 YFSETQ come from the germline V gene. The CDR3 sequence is CASSPSVGRVYQETQYF. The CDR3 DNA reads TGCGCCAGCAGCCCTAGCGTTGGTAGGGTGTACCAAGAGACCCAGTACTTC.

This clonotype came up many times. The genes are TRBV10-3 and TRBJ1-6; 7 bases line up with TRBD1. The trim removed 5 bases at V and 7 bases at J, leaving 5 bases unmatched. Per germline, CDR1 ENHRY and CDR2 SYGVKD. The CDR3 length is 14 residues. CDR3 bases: TGTGCCATCAGTACAGGGGTGAAGAATTCACCCCTCCACTTT. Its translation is CAISTGVKNSPLHF.

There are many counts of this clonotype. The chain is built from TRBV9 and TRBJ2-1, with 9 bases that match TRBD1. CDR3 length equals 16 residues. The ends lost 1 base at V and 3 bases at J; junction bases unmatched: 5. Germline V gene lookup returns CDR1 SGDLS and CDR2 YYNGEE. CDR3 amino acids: CASSVRDRALYNEQFF. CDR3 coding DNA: TGTGCCAGCAGCGTAAGGGACAGGGCACTCTACAATGAGCAGTTCTTC.

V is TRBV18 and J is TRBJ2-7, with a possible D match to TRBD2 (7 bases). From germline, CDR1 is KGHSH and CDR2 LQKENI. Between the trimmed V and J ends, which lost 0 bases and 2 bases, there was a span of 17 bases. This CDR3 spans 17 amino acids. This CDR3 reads CASSPPGSGDYPYEQYF. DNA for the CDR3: TGTGCCAGCTCACCACCAGGATCAGGGGACTATCCCTACGAGCAGTACTTC. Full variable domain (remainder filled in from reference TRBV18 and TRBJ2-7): NAGVMQNPRHLVRRRGQEARLRCSPMKGHSHVYWYRQLPEEGLKFMVYLQKENIIDESGMPKERFSAEFPKEGPSILRIQQVVRGDSAAYFCASSPPGSGDYPYEQYFGPGTRLTVT.

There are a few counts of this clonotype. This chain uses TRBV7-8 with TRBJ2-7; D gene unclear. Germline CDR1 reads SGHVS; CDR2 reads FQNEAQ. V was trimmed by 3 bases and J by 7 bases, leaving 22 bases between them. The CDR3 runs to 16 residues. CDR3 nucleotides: TGTGCCAGCAGCTTTCCAGGCCTCCAGGTAGGCAATGAGCAGTACTTC. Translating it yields CASSFPGLQVGNEQYF.

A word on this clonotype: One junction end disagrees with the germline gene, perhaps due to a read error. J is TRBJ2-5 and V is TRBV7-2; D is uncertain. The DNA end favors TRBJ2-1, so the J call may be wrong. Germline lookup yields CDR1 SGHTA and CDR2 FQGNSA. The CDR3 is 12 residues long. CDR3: CASSAQQETQFF. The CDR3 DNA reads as TGCGCCAGCAGCGCACAACAAGAGACCCAGTTCTTC.

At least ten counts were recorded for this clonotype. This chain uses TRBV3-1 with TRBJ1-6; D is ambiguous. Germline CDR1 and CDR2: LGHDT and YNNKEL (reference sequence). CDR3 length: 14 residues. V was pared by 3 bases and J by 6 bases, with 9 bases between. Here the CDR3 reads CASSQWRFNSPLHF. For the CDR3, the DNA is TGTGCCAGCAGCCAGTGGAGATTTAATTCACCCCTCCACTTT.

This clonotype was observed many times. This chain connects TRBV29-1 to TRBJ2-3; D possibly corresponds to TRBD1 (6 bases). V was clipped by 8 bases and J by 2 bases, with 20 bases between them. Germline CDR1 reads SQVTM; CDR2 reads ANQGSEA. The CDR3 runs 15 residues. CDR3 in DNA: TGCAGCTTGGCCAGGGACCAGGGGCCCACAGATACGCAGTATTTT. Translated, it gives CSLARDQGPTDTQYF.

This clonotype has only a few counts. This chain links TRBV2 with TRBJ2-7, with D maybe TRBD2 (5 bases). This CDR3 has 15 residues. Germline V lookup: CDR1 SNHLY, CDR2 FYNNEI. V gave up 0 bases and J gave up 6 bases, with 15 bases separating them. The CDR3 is CASSEALPGAGEQYF. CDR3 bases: TGTGCCAGCAGTGAAGCGCTTCCAGGCGCGGGCGAGCAGTACTTC.

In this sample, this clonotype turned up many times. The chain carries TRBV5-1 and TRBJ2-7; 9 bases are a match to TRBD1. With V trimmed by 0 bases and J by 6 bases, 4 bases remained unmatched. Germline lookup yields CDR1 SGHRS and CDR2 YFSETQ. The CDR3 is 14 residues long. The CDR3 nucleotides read TGCGCCAGCAGCTTGGTAACAGGGGGCAGCGAGCAGTACTTC. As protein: CASSLVTGGSEQYF.

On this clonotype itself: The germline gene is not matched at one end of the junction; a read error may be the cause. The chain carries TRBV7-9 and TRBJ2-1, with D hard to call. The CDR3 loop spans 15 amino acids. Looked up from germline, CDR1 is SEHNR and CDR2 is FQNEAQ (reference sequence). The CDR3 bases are TGTGCCTGCAGCTCCCTGTTGGACCCCTACAATGAGCAGTTCTTC. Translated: CACSSLLDPYNEQFF.

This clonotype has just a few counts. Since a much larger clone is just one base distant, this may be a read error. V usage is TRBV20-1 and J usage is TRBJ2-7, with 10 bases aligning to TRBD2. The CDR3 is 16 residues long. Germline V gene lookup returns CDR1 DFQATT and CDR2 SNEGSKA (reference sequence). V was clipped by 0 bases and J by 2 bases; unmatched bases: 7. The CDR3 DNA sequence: TGCAGTGCTAGAGACCTTAGCGGGGGGCCCCCCTACGAGCAGTACTTC. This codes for CSARDLSGGPPYEQYF.

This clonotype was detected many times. CDR3 sequence: CASSLAGGFDGYTF. The CDR3 nucleotides are TGTGCCAGCAGTTTAGCGGGGGGTTTCGATGGCTACACCTTC. The rearrangement joins TRBV12-3 or TRBV12-4 to TRBJ1-2; the D gene is possibly TRBD1 (5 bases). V shed 0 bases and J shed 6 bases, with 11 bases lying between them. The CDR3 length is 14 residues.

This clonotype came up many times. This CDR3 reads CSVSGNANYEQYF. The CDR3 nucleotides read TGCAGCGTGAGTGGTAACGCAAACTACGAGCAGTACTTC. The V gene is TRBV29-1, the J gene TRBJ2-7; D not resolved. CDR1 SQVTM and CDR2 ANQGSEA come from the germline V gene. V was cut by 6 bases and J by 3 bases, with 15 bases left in between. The CDR3 extends over 13 amino acids.

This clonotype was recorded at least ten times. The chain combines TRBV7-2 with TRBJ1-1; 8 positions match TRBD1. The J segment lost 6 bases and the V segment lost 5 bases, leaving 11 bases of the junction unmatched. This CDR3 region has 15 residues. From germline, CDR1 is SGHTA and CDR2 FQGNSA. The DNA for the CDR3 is TGTGCCAGCAGCGCTCTGACAGGGGTAGGCTCTGAAGCTTTCTTT. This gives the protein CASSALTGVGSEAFF.

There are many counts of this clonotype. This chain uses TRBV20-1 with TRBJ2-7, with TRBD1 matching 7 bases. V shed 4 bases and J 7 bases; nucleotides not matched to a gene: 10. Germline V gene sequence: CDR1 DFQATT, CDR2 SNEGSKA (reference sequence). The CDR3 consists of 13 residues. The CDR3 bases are TGCAGTGCTACGGCTTTCAGGGGGATGGAGCAGTACTTC. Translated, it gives CSATAFRGMEQYF.